A single sample gave rise to the 10 T cell receptor beta chains below, sequenced in a study of a mutant IDH1 vaccine in newly diagnosed glioma. Clones were sequenced by immunoSEQ multiplex PCR, and TCRdb holds only the in-frame ones, with some missing. The sample has about 16,000 clones, around 87% seen once; the top ten hold 7% to 10%. Time point: baseline, week 1 (first vaccination visit). Treatment indicated: pre-vaccination baseline after standard-of-care therapy. This sample comprised PBMCs, obtained from a glioma patient treated with radiotherapy, temozolomide or both. Source of these receptors: a woman aged 40 to 55 with glioma. Some clones in this sample may be carry-over from other donors' samples.

The V and J genes are TRBV4-1 and TRBJ1-5; the D gene is possibly TRBD1 (5 bases). With 0 bases removed from V and 4 bases from J, the gap between germline ends came to 10 bases. Germline values: CDR1 MGHRA, CDR2 YSYEKL. CDR3 length: 15 amino acids. CDR3 amino acids: CASSQDRGWNQPQHF. The DNA of the CDR3 is TGCGCCAGCAGCCAAGATCGGGGGTGGAATCAGCCCCAGCATTTT.

The chain links TRBV6-5 to TRBJ2-2, with D uncertain. Deletions cut 4 bases from V and 3 bases from J, with 9 bases between. The CDR3 runs to 14 residues. Germline assignment: CDR1 MNHEY and CDR2 SVGAGI. This CDR3 reads CASSSPMDTGELFF. The CDR3 coding sequence is TGTGCCAGCAGTTCCCCAATGGACACCGGGGAGCTGTTTTTT.

The V and J genes are TRBV6-1 and TRBJ1-4; D ambiguous. The CDR3 sequence is 12 residues long. Germline V gives CDR1 MNHNS, CDR2 SASEGT. V was shortened by 8 bases and J by 5 bases, with 9 bases between the two germline ends. DNA for the CDR3: TGTGCCAGCTGCACGGGAAATGAAAAACTGTTTTTT. Translation: CASCTGNEKLFF.

This chain links TRBV29-1 with TRBJ2-7; 16 bases match TRBD2. Germline V gene lookup returns CDR1 SQVTM and CDR2 ANQGSEA. This CDR3 is built from 14 residues. Germline trimming cut 6 bases from V and 4 bases from J; bases unmatched to any gene: 3. Here the CDR3 DNA reads TGCAGCGTGGGGGGACTAGCGGGAGGGTACGAGCAGTACTTC. Translating gives CSVGGLAGGYEQYF.

The J gene is TRBJ1-2, the V gene TRBV6-6; D unclear. The ends were cut back, 4 bases at V and 7 bases at J, with 10 bases in the middle. The CDR3 loop spans 12 amino acids. Germline CDR1 reads MNHNY; CDR2 reads SVGAGI (reference sequence). The CDR3 protein is CASSSASVGYTF. In DNA form, the CDR3 reads TGTGCCAGCAGTTCCGCTTCGGTTGGCTACACCTTC.

This chain links TRBV4-1 with TRBJ2-1; 16 bases map to TRBD2. Germline V gene lookup returns CDR1 MGHRA and CDR2 YSYEKL. The CDR3 length is 19 residues. V shed 3 bases and J 0 bases; nucleotides not matched to a gene: 5. CDR3 bases: TGCGCCAGCAGCCACCCGGGACTAGCGGGGGGGGGCTCCTACAATGAGCAGTTCTTC. Encoded protein: CASSHPGLAGGGSYNEQFF.

The gene calls are TRBV18 and TRBJ2-3; no clear D. The CDR3 is made up of 14 amino acids. Between the trimmed V and J ends, which lost 2 bases and 6 bases, there was a span of 12 bases. Germline assignment: CDR1 KGHSH and CDR2 LQKENI. CDR3 nucleotides: TGTGCCAGCTCACCATTGGGTGAAGTGGATACGCAGTATTTT. Amino acids: CASSPLGEVDTQYF.

The CDR3 protein is CASRRGEKLFF. The CDR3 coding sequence is TGCGCCAGCAGGAGGGGCGAAAAACTGTTTTTT. The V and J genes are TRBV5-1 and TRBJ1-4; TRBD1 is a possible D gene (5 bases). Germline loops: CDR1 SGHRS, CDR2 YFSETQ. V lost 5 bases and J lost 8, with 7 bases in between. The CDR3 is 11 residues long.

The chain recombines TRBV7-8 with TRBJ1-5; D may be TRBD1 (5 bases). Trimming cost V 5 bases and J 5 bases, with 10 bases left between them. Germline V lookup: CDR1 SGHVS, CDR2 FQNEAQ. The CDR3 covers 13 residues. In nucleotides, the CDR3 is TGTGCCAGCAGCCGCAGCAGGGATCAGCCCCAGCATTTT. Its protein is CASSRSRDQPQHF.

The chain recombines TRBV18 with TRBJ2-2; 9 nucleotides line up with TRBD1. After removal of 5 bases from V and 6 bases from J, the junction contained 10 bases not matched to a gene. There are 16 residues in the CDR3. Germline V gene data show CDR1 as KGHSH and CDR2 as LQKENI. The CDR3, as DNA: TGTGCCAGCTCAGTTTCCGGGACAGGGTCGCCCGGGGAGCTGTTTTTT. Protein product: CASSVSGTGSPGELFF.